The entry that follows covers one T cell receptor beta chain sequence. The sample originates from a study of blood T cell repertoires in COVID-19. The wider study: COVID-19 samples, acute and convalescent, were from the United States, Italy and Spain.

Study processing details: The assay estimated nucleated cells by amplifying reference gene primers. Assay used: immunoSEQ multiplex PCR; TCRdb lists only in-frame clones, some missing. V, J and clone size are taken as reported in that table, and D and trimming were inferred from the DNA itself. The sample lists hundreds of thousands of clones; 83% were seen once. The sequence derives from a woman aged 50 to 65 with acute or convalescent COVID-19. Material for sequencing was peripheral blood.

The CDR3 DNA reads as TGTGCCAGCAGCCTAATTGGGGGGACCACCGGGGAGCTGTTTTTT. Translation gives CASSLIGGTTGELFF. This chain joins TRBV7-8 and TRBJ2-2; tentative D call: TRBD2 (6 bases). The V and J ends lost 5 bases and 4 bases respectively, with 14 bases between them. The CDR3 contains 15 residues. Germline values: CDR1 SGHVS, CDR2 FQNEAQ.